A single sample is the source of the 32 T cell receptor beta chains below, sequenced in a study of identical twins. TCRdb reanalysed the 5' RACE reads using MiXCR and keeps one entry per CDR3 protein. The table has some 1,600,000 distinct CDR3 sequences, about 30% seen once. The sequenced material came from cord blood. These receptors came from a newborn girl in good health.

A few counts support this clonotype. The gene calls are TRBV28 and TRBJ1-1; possibly TRBD1 for D (5 bases). Germline V lookup: CDR1 MDHEN, CDR2 SYDVKM. Deletions cut 7 bases from V and 3 bases from J, with 15 bases between. This CDR3 has 14 residues. CDR3 coding DNA: TGTGCCAGCATATGGGGCACCGGTTACACTGAAGCTTTCTTT. Translation: CASIWGTGYTEAFF.

This chain uses TRBV5-1 with TRBJ1-3; no clear D. V gave up 5 bases and J gave up 0 bases, with 9 bases separating them. CDR1 SGHRS and CDR2 YFSETQ come from the germline V gene. The CDR3 is made up of 14 amino acids. In DNA form, the CDR3 reads TGCGCCAGCAGTCCCGAGGGCTCTGGAAACACCATATATTTT. Residues: CASSPEGSGNTIYF. Variable domain in full (rest from reference TRBV5-1 and TRBJ1-3): KAGVTQTPRYLIKTRGQQVTLSCSPISGHRSVSWYQQTPGQGLQFLFEYFSETQRNKGNFPGRFSGRQFSNSRSEMNVSTLELGDSALYLCASSPEGSGNTIYFGEGSWLTVV.

A few counts support this clonotype. The V call is TRBV5-1, the J call TRBJ2-7; maybe TRBD2 (5 bases). From germline, CDR1 is SGHRS and CDR2 YFSETQ. V was clipped by 1 base and J by 0 bases, with 11 bases between them. The CDR3 contains 15 residues. The DNA for the CDR3 is TGCGCCAGCAGCTTGCATTCGGGAAGCTCCTACGAGCAGTACTTC. It yields the protein CASSLHSGSSYEQYF.

The rearrangement joins TRBV6-2 or TRBV6-3 to TRBJ2-5; D not certain. The V end was cut by 6 bases, the J end by 4 bases, with 6 bases between. CDR3 size: 11 residues. Looked up from germline, CDR1 is MNHEY and CDR2 is SVGEGT. Here the CDR3 DNA reads TGTGCCAGCAGGTCCATAGAGACCCAGTACTTC. Translation: CASRSIETQYF.

The chain uses TRBV12-3 or TRBV12-4 and TRBJ2-1, with 9 positions matching TRBD2. The assigned J gene may be wrong: the sequence end matches TRBJ2-7 better. The CDR3 loop spans 15 amino acids. The CDR3 DNA sequence: TGTGCCAGCAGTTTTAGACTAGCGGTATACAATGAGCAGTACTTC. It specifies CASSFRLAVYNEQYF.

This clonotype was detected only a few times. The V and J genes are TRBV30 and TRBJ2-1; D not resolved. The CDR3 is 15 amino acids. Trimming shortened V by 1 base and J by 5 bases, and 15 bases separated the two germline ends. Germline CDR1 GTSNPN, CDR2 SVGIG (reference sequence). The CDR3 nucleotides read TGTGCCTGGAGTGGGGCAGCCTCCTTCCACAATGAGCAGTTCTTC. Amino acid sequence: CAWSGAASFHNEQFF.

There are a few counts of this clonotype. This sequence joins TRBV7-8 and TRBJ1-5; D uncertain. V shed 1 base and J shed 1 base, with 11 bases lying between them. Germline CDR1 reads SGHVS; CDR2 reads FQNEAQ. The CDR3 has 16 amino acids. The CDR3 nucleotides read TGTGCCAGCAGCTTAGGGCTGGGGTTAAGCAATCAGCCCCAGCATTTT. Translated: CASSLGLGLSNQPQHF. Drawing the rest from reference TRBV7-8 and TRBJ1-5, the complete variable domain is GAGVSQSPRYKVAKRGQDVALRCDPISGHVSLFWYQQALGQGPEFLTYFQNEAQLDKSGLPSDRFFAERPEGSVSTLKIQRTQQEDSAVYLCASSLGLGLSNQPQHFGDGTRLSIL.

The chain carries TRBV3-1 and TRBJ2-3; possibly TRBD2 for D (5 bases). This CDR3 spans 17 amino acids. The ends were cut back, 2 bases at V and 1 base at J, with 16 bases in the middle. Germline V gene sequence: CDR1 LGHDT, CDR2 YNNKEL (reference sequence). The CDR3 coding sequence is TGTGCCAGCAGCCAACGAAGGGCGGCGCGGGGCACAGATACGCAGTATTTT. Its protein product is CASSQRRAARGTDTQYF.

The chain carries TRBV27 and TRBJ2-3, with 12 bases fitting TRBD2. The germline CDR1 and CDR2 sequences are MNHEY and SMNVEV (reference sequence). Trimming cost V 5 bases and J 7 bases; bases outside gene matches: 16. This CDR3 region has 18 residues. CDR3 nucleotides: TGTGCCAGCAGTCCACTAGCGGGAGGAGTTACCGGTACAAATACGCAGTATTTT. It is translated as CASSPLAGGVTGTNTQYF.

J is TRBJ2-1 and V is TRBV20-1, with 8 bases matching TRBD2. CDR1 is DFQATT, CDR2 SNEGSKA, per germline (reference sequence). V lost 3 bases, J lost 0 bases, and 4 bases stayed unmatched. The CDR3 runs 15 residues. The CDR3: CSARTGTSSYNEQFF. The CDR3 DNA follows: TGCAGTGCTAGGACCGGGACTAGCTCCTACAATGAGCAGTTCTTC.

This clonotype was seen many times. The V call is TRBV12-3 or TRBV12-4, the J call TRBJ2-7, with 7 nucleotides matching TRBD1. After removal of 0 bases from V and 3 bases from J, the junction contained 11 bases not matched to a gene. The CDR3 has 17 amino acids. CDR3 sequence: CASSLASGGLSVYEQYF. DNA of the CDR3: TGTGCCAGCAGTTTAGCCTCAGGGGGTCTCTCTGTCTACGAGCAGTACTTC.

V usage is TRBV7-2 and J usage is TRBJ2-5, with 7 bases matching TRBD1. Germline lookup yields CDR1 SGHTA and CDR2 FQGNSA. The CDR3 covers 15 residues. V gave up 2 bases and J gave up 5 bases; unmatched junction bases: 8. Written as DNA, the CDR3 is TGTGCCAGCAGCTTATATGGGACAGTACGGGAGACCCAGTACTTC. Its protein product is CASSLYGTVRETQYF.

This clonotype was detected only a few times. The chain recombines TRBV4-1 with TRBJ2-7, with no clear D. With 3 bases removed from V and 2 bases from J, the gap between germline ends came to 11 bases. The CDR3 runs 14 residues. Per the germline V gene, CDR1 is MGHRA and CDR2 is YSYEKL. Here the CDR3 reads CASSQLLTPYEQYF. The CDR3 coding sequence is TGCGCCAGCAGCCAGCTCCTTACCCCCTACGAGCAGTACTTC.

The chain links TRBV5-1 to TRBJ2-1, with 8 bases fitting TRBD1. Germline V gene data show CDR1 as SGHRS and CDR2 as YFSETQ. V was clipped by 0 bases and J by 13 bases; unmatched bases: 12. There are 15 residues in the CDR3. The CDR3 region has the DNA TGCGCCAGCAGCTTGGCCGACAGGGGAAAAGAGACCCAGTTCTTC. This codes for CASSLADRGKETQFF.

This clonotype showed up just a few times. This chain joins TRBV20-1 and TRBJ2-3; D uncertain. The CDR3 is 14 amino acids. Between the trimmed V and J ends, which lost 2 bases and 4 bases, there was a span of 13 bases. The germline V gene has CDR1 DFQATT and CDR2 SNEGSKA (reference sequence). CDR3 in DNA: TGCAGTGCTAGACGGCGACCCGGAGCAGATACGCAGTATTTT. Protein sequence: CSARRRPGADTQYF.

This sequence joins TRBV12-3 or TRBV12-4 and TRBJ2-3, with 8 bases that match TRBD2. After removal of 6 bases from V and 5 bases from J, the junction contained 10 bases not matched to a gene. The CDR3 length is 15 residues. The DNA of the CDR3 is TGTGCCAGCAGGATATTGGGGGCGGGAGGAGATACGCAGTATTTT. Residues: CASRILGAGGDTQYF.

The chain couples TRBV3-1 to TRBJ2-7, with D tentatively TRBD2 (6 bases). The germline V gene has CDR1 LGHDT and CDR2 YNNKEL (reference sequence). V was clipped by 0 bases and J by 1 base, with 22 bases between them. This CDR3 is 19 amino acids long. Here the CDR3 reads CASSQETGLRGSRSYEQYF. The CDR3 nucleotides read TGTGCCAGCAGCCAAGAGACCGGACTGCGGGGAAGCCGATCCTACGAGCAGTACTTC.

The chain employs TRBV11-2 and TRBJ1-6, with 8 bases lining up with TRBD1. CDR3 length: 15 amino acids. Germline V CDR1 and CDR2: SGHAT, FQNNGV. Germline trimming cut 0 bases from V and 10 bases from J; bases unmatched to any gene: 5. CDR3: CASSLEAGGVSPLHF. The CDR3 nucleotides are TGTGCCAGCAGCTTAGAAGCAGGGGGCGTCTCACCCCTCCACTTT.

CDR3 sequence reads: CASSPDSVSTDTQYF. DNA of the CDR3: TGTGCCAGCAGTCCGGACTCCGTCTCCACAGATACGCAGTATTTT. The J gene is TRBJ2-3, the V gene TRBV12-3 or TRBV12-4; TRBD2 might be the D (5 bases). V gave up 5 bases and J gave up 2 bases, with 14 bases separating them. CDR3 size: 15 residues.

This clonotype turned up a few times. V gene TRBV19 combines with J gene TRBJ2-3, with D maybe TRBD1 (7 bases). This CDR3 is built from 15 residues. Germline loops: CDR1 LNHDA, CDR2 SQIVND (reference sequence). Trimming stripped 3 bases from V and 2 bases from J, with 12 bases between. The CDR3 loop reads CASSIPRGDTDTQYF. The DNA of the CDR3 is TGTGCCAGTAGTATCCCCAGGGGGGACACAGATACGCAGTATTTT.

This clonotype was picked up a small number of times. This sequence joins TRBV7-2 and TRBJ2-1; 8 bases are shared with TRBD2. This CDR3 spans 13 amino acids. Germline-derived CDR1 and CDR2 are SGHTA and FQGNSA. V was clipped by 1 base and J by 13 bases; unmatched bases: 6. CDR3 sequence reads: CASSLGRGTSQFF. CDR3 coding DNA: TGTGCCAGCAGCTTAGGGCGAGGGACTAGTCAGTTCTTC. The full variable domain, rest sourced from reference TRBV7-2 and TRBJ2-1, is GAGVSQSPSNKVTEKGKDVELRCDPISGHTALYWYRQSLGQGLEFLIYFQGNSAPDKSGLPSDRFSAERTGGSVSTLTIQRTQQEDSAVYLCASSLGRGTSQFFGPGTRLTVL.

J is TRBJ1-4 and V is TRBV2; maybe TRBD1 (5 bases). Germline loops: CDR1 SNHLY, CDR2 FYNNEI. Trimming took off 5 bases at V and 1 base at J, with 11 bases between the two ends. The length of the CDR3 is 15 residues. CDR3 in DNA: TGTGCCAGCAGTTCCGAGGACAAAACTAATGAAAAACTGTTTTTT. This sequence encodes CASSSEDKTNEKLFF.

This clonotype was detected ten times or more. The CDR3 protein is CASSLETSGNEQFF. CDR3 DNA: TGCGCCAGCAGCTTGGAGACTAGTGGCAATGAGCAGTTCTTC. This chain connects TRBV5-1 to TRBJ2-1; TRBD2 is a possible D gene (6 bases). The V end was cut by 0 bases, the J end by 6 bases, with 10 bases between. The CDR3 has 14 amino acids. Germline V CDR1 and CDR2: SGHRS, YFSETQ.

This clonotype was found many times. The J gene is TRBJ2-3, the V gene TRBV12-3 or TRBV12-4, with D perhaps TRBD1 (6 bases). CDR3 size: 14 residues. V gave up 7 bases and J gave up 6 bases, with 17 bases separating them. In DNA form, the CDR3 reads TGTGCCAGCACACCCAGACAGGTGTACGATACGCAGTATTTT. Translation gives CASTPRQVYDTQYF.

The V call is TRBV12-3 or TRBV12-4, the J call TRBJ2-7; maybe TRBD2 (7 bases). This CDR3 region has 14 residues. Trimming stripped 11 bases from V and 7 bases from J, with 24 bases between. In nucleotides, the CDR3 is TGTGCCTGCCGGACGGGGGGCGGATACAATGAGCAGTACTTC. Translated: CACRTGGGYNEQYF.

This clonotype was detected only a few times. The chain combines TRBV29-1 with TRBJ1-2; tentatively, D is TRBD1 (5 bases). V lost 0 bases, J lost 4 bases, and 15 bases lay in between. The CDR3 extends over 15 amino acids. Germline loops: CDR1 SQVTM, CDR2 ANQGSEA. CDR3 sequence (DNA): TGCAGCGTTGAAGATCGTCCCGGGACGGTCTATGGCTACACCTTC. As protein: CSVEDRPGTVYGYTF.

CDR3 in amino acids: CASSFLVSSAEAFF. DNA for the CDR3: TGTGCCAGCAGTTTCTTGGTTTCCAGTGCTGAAGCTTTCTTT. This chain uses TRBV27 with TRBJ1-1; D call uncertain. Germline V gene sequence: CDR1 MNHEY, CDR2 SMNVEV (reference sequence). This CDR3 region has 14 residues. V lost 3 bases and J lost 6, with 14 bases in between.

This clonotype was recorded once. CDR3 nucleotide sequence: TGTGCCAGCAGCTTACGGCTGAACAGGGACCTCTCTGGAAACACCATATATTTT. Residues: CASSLRLNRDLSGNTIYF. The chain employs TRBV7-9 and TRBJ1-3; perhaps TRBD1 as D (6 bases). V was clipped by 2 bases and J by 0 bases, with 17 bases between them. The germline V gene has CDR1 SEHNR and CDR2 FQNEAQ (reference sequence). The CDR3 is made up of 18 amino acids. Together with reference TRBV7-9 and TRBJ1-3, the CDR3 gives the full variable domain: DTGVSQNPRHKITKRGQNVTFRCDPISEHNRLYWYRQTLGQGPEFLTYFQNEAQLEKSRLLSDRFSAERPKGSFSTLEIQRTEQGDSAMYLCASSLRLNRDLSGNTIYFGEGSWLTVV.

V and J are TRBV10-3 and TRBJ2-3; a possible D gene is TRBD1 (6 bases). The V and J ends lost 10 bases and 4 bases respectively, with 27 bases between them. The length of the CDR3 is 17 residues. Germline V gives CDR1 ENHRY, CDR2 SYGVKD. The CDR3 sequence: CATQTRTDFPVADTQYF. The DNA of the CDR3 is TGTGCCACCCAGACCCGGACAGATTTCCCCGTGGCAGATACGCAGTATTTT.

In this sample, this clonotype turned up a few times. The J gene is TRBJ2-7, the V gene TRBV7-8; D is possibly TRBD2 (6 bases). The germline gives CDR1 SGHVS, CDR2 FQNEAQ. V lost 0 bases and J lost 0, with 9 bases in between. The CDR3 extends over 15 amino acids. The CDR3 region is CASSLAQDYSYEQYF. The CDR3 DNA sequence: TGTGCCAGCAGCTTAGCGCAGGACTACTCCTACGAGCAGTACTTC.

The table lists this clonotype with a few counts. The V call is TRBV3-1, the J call TRBJ2-5; D not certain. The germline CDR1 and CDR2 sequences are LGHDT and YNNKEL (reference sequence). There are 11 residues in the CDR3. V gave up 10 bases and J gave up 4 bases, with 10 bases separating them. The CDR3 loop reads CATKDGETQYF. Here the CDR3 DNA reads TGTGCCACAAAAGATGGAGAGACCCAGTACTTC.

The V gene is TRBV20-1, the J gene TRBJ2-7; 9 nucleotides agree with TRBD2. There are 16 residues in the CDR3. J was trimmed by 6 bases and V by 0 bases; bases with no gene match: 12. Per the germline V gene, CDR1 is DFQATT and CDR2 is SNEGSKA (reference sequence). The CDR3 spells CSARDQRVAGAGEQYF. DNA for the CDR3: TGCAGTGCTAGAGATCAGAGGGTAGCGGGAGCTGGCGAGCAGTACTTC.